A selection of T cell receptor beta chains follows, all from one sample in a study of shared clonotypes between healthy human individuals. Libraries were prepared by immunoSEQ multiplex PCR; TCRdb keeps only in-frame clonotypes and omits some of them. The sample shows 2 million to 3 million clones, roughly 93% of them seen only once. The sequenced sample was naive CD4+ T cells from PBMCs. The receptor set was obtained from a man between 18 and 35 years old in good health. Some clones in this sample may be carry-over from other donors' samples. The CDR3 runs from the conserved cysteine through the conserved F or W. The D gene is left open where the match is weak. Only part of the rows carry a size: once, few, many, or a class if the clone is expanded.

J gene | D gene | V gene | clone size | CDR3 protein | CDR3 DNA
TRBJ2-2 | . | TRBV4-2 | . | CASSQEARRTGELFF | TGTGCCAGCAGCCAAGAGGCCAGGCGAACCGGGGAGCTGTTTTTT
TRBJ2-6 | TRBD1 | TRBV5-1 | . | CASSLEGQGFSGANVLTF | TGCGCCAGCAGCTTAGAGGGACAGGGTTTCTCTGGGGCCAACGTCCTGACTTTC
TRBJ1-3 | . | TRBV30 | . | CAWSVPGNTIYF | TGTGCCTGGAGTGTACCTGGAAACACCATATATTTT
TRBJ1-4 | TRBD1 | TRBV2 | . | CASCDQGGTTLFF | TGTGCCAGCTGTGACCAGGGGGGAACCACACTGTTTTTT
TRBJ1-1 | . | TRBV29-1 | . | CSGGETEAFF | TGCAGCGGGGGGGAGACTGAAGCTTTCTTT
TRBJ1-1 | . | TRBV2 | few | CASSPRGNTEAFF | TGTGCCAGCAGCCCGCGAGGGAACACTGAAGCTTTCTTT
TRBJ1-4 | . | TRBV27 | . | CASSLLAAGNEKLFF | TGTGCCAGCAGTTTGTTGGCGGCGGGGAATGAAAAACTGTTTTTT
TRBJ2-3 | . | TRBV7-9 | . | CASSTRGDSTDTQYF | TGTGCCAGCAGCACTCGGGGCGACAGCACAGATACGCAGTATTTT
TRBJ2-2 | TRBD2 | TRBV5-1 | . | CASRSDSGTAGELFF | TGCGCCAGCAGATCCGATAGCGGGACCGCCGGGGAGCTGTTTTTT
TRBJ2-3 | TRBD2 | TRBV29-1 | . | CSAARLAVSTDTQYF | TGCAGCGCTGCAAGACTAGCGGTGAGCACAGATACGCAGTATTTT
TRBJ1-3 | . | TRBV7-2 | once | CASSSRGGGAGNTIYF | TGTGCCAGCAGCTCCAGGGGTGGGGGAGCTGGAAACACCATATATTTT
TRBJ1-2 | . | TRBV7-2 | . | CASSSNLGRGPYGYTF | TGTGCCAGCAGCTCAAATTTGGGCAGGGGTCCCTATGGCTACACCTTC
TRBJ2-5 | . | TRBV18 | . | CASSPLTRGEETQYF | TGTGCCAGCTCACCATTGACCCGAGGGGAAGAGACCCAGTACTTC
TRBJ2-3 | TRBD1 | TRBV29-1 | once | CSVRGRDREPDTQYF | TGCAGCGTCCGCGGGCGGGACAGGGAGCCAGATACGCAGTATTTT
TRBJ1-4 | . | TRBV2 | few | CASSVQRGEVKLFF | TGTGCCAGCAGTGTACAACGGGGGGAGGTAAAACTGTTTTTT
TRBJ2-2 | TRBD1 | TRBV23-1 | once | CASSRGTGEITGELFF | TGCGCCAGCAGTCGTGGGACAGGGGAAATCACCGGGGAGCTGTTTTTT
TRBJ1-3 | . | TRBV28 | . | CASSEKEGFSGNTIYF | TGTGCCAGCAGCGAAAAGGAGGGGTTCTCTGGAAACACCATATATTTT
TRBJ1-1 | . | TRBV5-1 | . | CASSLAVESGTEAFF | TGCGCCAGCAGCTTGGCCGTGGAAAGCGGGACTGAAGCTTTCTTT
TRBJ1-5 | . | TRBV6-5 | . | CASRFNRGSNQPQHF | TGTGCCAGCAGGTTTAATAGGGGTAGCAATCAGCCCCAGCATTTT
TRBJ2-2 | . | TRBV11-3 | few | CASSFTNTGELFF | TGTGCCAGCAGCTTCACTAACACCGGGGAGCTGTTTTTT
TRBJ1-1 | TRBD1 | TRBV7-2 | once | CASSAQGAGFTEAFF | TGTGCCAGCAGCGCACAGGGGGCTGGGTTCACTGAAGCTTTCTTT
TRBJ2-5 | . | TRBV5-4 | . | CASSLETVGETQYF | TGTGCCAGCAGCTTGGAGACAGTGGGAGAGACCCAGTACTTC
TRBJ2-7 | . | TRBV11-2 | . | CASSLGSGGTYEQYF | TGTGCCAGCAGCTTAGGGAGCGGAGGTACCTACGAGCAGTACTTC
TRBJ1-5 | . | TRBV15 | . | CATSSGLGQPQHF | TGTGCCACCAGCAGTGGCCTTGGTCAGCCCCAGCATTTT
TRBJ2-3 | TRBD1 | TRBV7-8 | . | CASSLAGTGRTDTQYF | TGTGCCAGCAGCTTAGCAGGGACAGGACGCACAGATACGCAGTATTTT